The rows below give T cell receptor beta chains drawn from one sample of a study of T cells after yellow fever vaccination. One entry per CDR3 protein results from TCRdb running MiXCR on the 5' RACE reads. This table holds around 250,000 distinct CDR3 sequences, 5.2% found once. The sequencing used CD4+ T cells sorted from PBMCs, collected on the day of the yellow fever booster vaccination. The receptor source for this set is a man younger than 35 who received the YFV17D yellow fever vaccine. Each CDR3 is given with its conserved first and last residue. A D gene is named only where the DNA matches it firmly. Clone size is stated in some rows and not others, as once, few, many or a class when expanded.

j_call,v_call,clone_size,d_call,cdr3_aa,cdr3_nt
TRBJ2-5,TRBV6-5,many,.,CASIDPGAGGETQYF,TGTGCCAGCATTGACCCCGGGGCAGGAGGAGAGACCCAGTACTTC
TRBJ2-1,TRBV4-3,many,TRBD1,CASSQTTGVTDEQFF,TGCGCCAGCAGCCAGACGACAGGGGTAACTGATGAGCAGTTCTTC
TRBJ2-3,TRBV5-1,.,.,CASRSGGSTDTQYF,TGCGCCAGCAGAAGTGGGGGGAGCACAGATACGCAGTATTTT
TRBJ1-1,TRBV6-6,.,.,CASSWLGTENTEAFF,TGTGCCAGCAGTTGGTTAGGTACCGAGAACACTGAAGCTTTCTTT
TRBJ1-2,TRBV4-3,.,.,CASSHSPYGYTF,TGCGCCAGCAGCCACAGTCCCTATGGCTACACCTTC
TRBJ2-3,TRBV5-1,few,TRBD1,CASSRQGRWTDTQYF,TGCGCCAGCAGCCGACAGGGGAGGTGGACAGATACGCAGTATTTT
TRBJ2-7,TRBV7-9,.,.,CASSPRETELDRYEQYF,TGTGCCAGCAGCCCAAGGGAGACAGAACTTGATAGATACGAGCAGTACTTC
TRBJ1-1,TRBV7-2,many,.,CASSLRTVNTEAFF,TGTGCCAGCAGCTTACGGACGGTGAACACTGAAGCTTTCTTT
TRBJ2-5,TRBV3-1,few,.,CASSQEWILQETQYF,TGTGCCAGCAGCCAAGAGTGGATCTTACAAGAGACCCAGTACTTC
TRBJ1-2,TRBV4-1,many,TRBD1,CASSQPSRTGGYGYTF,TGCGCCAGCAGCCAGCCCTCCCGGACAGGTGGCTATGGCTACACCTTC
TRBJ2-2,TRBV6-2/TRBV6-3,many,.,CASTLPGGWPGELFF,TGTGCCAGCACCCTCCCCGGGGGATGGCCCGGGGAGCTGTTTTTT
TRBJ1-4,TRBV5-1,.,.,CASSLYTSATNEKLFF,TGCGCCAGCAGCTTGTACACCTCTGCAACTAATGAAAAACTGTTTTTT
TRBJ1-2,TRBV4-3,many,.,CASSQDRERSNYGYTF,TGCGCCAGCAGCCAAGATCGGGAACGGTCTAACTATGGCTACACCTTC
TRBJ1-1,TRBV7-9,.,TRBD1,CASSLVGQGNDEAFF,TGTGCCAGCAGCTTAGTCGGACAGGGGAACGATGAAGCTTTCTTT
TRBJ2-2,TRBV7-2,.,.,CASSLVALGELFF,TGTGCCAGCAGCTTAGTAGCTTTGGGGGAGCTGTTTTTT
TRBJ2-3,TRBV5-1,many,.,CASARDRGTDTQYF,TGCGCCAGCGCCCGGGACCGCGGCACAGATACGCAGTATTTT
TRBJ2-3,TRBV5-6,.,TRBD2,CASSLLAGTSGTDTQYF,TGTGCCAGCAGCTTGTTGGCCGGGACTAGCGGCACAGATACGCAGTATTTT
TRBJ2-1,TRBV20-1,many,TRBD1,CSAYRGLVNEQFF,TGCAGTGCGTATAGGGGGCTAGTCAATGAGCAGTTCTTC
TRBJ2-5,TRBV20-1,many,.,CSARARRVQFGETQYF,TGCAGTGCTAGAGCCAGAAGGGTTCAGTTCGGTGAGACCCAGTACTTC
TRBJ2-1,TRBV5-1,many,.,CASSLGDFNEQFF,TGCGCCAGCAGCTTGGGGGACTTCAATGAGCAGTTCTTC
TRBJ2-1,TRBV12-3/TRBV12-4,many,.,CASRLPRGEQFF,TGTGCCAGCAGACTTCCCCGAGGCGAGCAGTTCTTC